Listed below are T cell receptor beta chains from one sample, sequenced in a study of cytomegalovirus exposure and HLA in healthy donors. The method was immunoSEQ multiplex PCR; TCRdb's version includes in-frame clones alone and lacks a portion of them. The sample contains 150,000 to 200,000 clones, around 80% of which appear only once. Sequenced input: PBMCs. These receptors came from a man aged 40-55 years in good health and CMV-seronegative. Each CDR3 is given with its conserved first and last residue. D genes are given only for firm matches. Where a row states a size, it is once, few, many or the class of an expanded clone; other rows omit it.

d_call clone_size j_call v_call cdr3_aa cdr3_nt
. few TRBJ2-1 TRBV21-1 CASSKVKRGENEQFF TGTGCCAGCAGCAAAGTTAAGCGGGGGGAAAATGAGCAGTTCTTC
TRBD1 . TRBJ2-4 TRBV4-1 CASSRTGGKNIQYF TGCGCCAGCAGCAGAACAGGGGGCAAAAACATTCAGTACTTC
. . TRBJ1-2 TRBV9 CASSGEGYGYTF TGTGCCAGCTCGGGGGAGGGCTATGGCTACACCTTC
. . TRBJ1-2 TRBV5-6 CASSLGREYGYTF TGTGCCAGCAGCTTGGGTAGAGAGTATGGCTACACCTTC
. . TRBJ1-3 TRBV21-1 CASSKEKQCWRSGNTIYF TGTGCCAGCAGCAAAGAGAAGCAGTGCTGGAGATCTGGAAACACCATATATTTT
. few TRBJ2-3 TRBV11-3 CASSLLSDTQYF TGTGCCAGCAGCTTACTTTCGGATACGCAGTATTTT
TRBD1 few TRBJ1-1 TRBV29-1 CSVQAGGANTEAFF TGCAGCGTTCAAGCAGGGGGCGCGAACACTGAAGCTTTCTTT
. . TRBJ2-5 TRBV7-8 CASSLAETEETQYF TGTGCCAGCAGCTTAGCGGAGACAGAAGAGACCCAGTACTTC
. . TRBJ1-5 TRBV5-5 CASSLNDSPNQPQHF TGTGCCAGCAGCCTAAACGACAGTCCCAATCAGCCCCAGCATTTT
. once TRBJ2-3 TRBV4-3 CASSQFGRGTDTQYF TGCGCCAGCAGCCAATTCGGACGGGGGACAGATACGCAGTATTTT
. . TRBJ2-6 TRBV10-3 CAISEAPSGGANVLTF TGTGCCATCAGTGAGGCCCCATCGGGTGGGGCCAACGTCCTGACTTTC
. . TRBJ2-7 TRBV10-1 CASSERGRGRFYEQYF TGCGCCAGCAGTGAGAGGGGCAGGGGGAGGTTTTACGAGCAGTACTTC
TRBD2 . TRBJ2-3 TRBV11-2 CASSRGGLGDTQYF TGTGCCAGCAGCCGGGGGGGCCTGGGAGATACGCAGTATTTT
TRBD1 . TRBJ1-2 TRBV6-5 CASSRGTGAGYTF TGTGCCAGCAGTAGGGGGACAGGGGCTGGCTACACCTTC
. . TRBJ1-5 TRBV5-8 CASSLDPGGNQPQHF TGTGCCAGCAGCCTGGACCCGGGGGGCAATCAGCCCCAGCATTTT
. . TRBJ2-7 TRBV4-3 CASSQDGGFHYEQYF TGCGCCAGCAGCCAAGATGGGGGGTTCCACTACGAGCAGTACTTC
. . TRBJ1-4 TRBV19 CATRDNENEKLFF TGTGCCACCAGGGACAACGAAAATGAAAAACTGTTTTTT
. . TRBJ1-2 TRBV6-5 CASTLGRATSYGYTF TGTGCCAGCACCCTAGGGAGGGCGACGAGCTATGGCTACACCTTC
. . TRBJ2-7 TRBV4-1 CASSHQGSTTYEQYF TGCGCCAGCAGCCACCAGGGGAGTACCACTTACGAGCAGTACTTC
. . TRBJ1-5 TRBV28 CASSERQPQHF TGTGCCAGCAGTGAGCGTCAGCCCCAGCATTTT
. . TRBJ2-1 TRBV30 CAWSNRYEQFF TGTGCCTGGAGTAACAGGTATGAGCAGTTCTTC
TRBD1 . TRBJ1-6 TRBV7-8 CASSLEQDRENSPLHF TGTGCCAGCAGCTTAGAACAAGACAGGGAAAATTCACCCCTCCACTTT
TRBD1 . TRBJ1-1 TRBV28 CASSFRTGRAFF TGTGCCAGCAGTTTCCGGACAGGGAGGGCTTTCTTT
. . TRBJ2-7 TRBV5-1 CASSLALFHEQYF TGCGCCAGCAGCTTGGCCCTATTCCACGAGCAGTACTTC
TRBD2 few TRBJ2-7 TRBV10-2 CASSNPSGGNYEQYF TGCGCCAGCAGCAACCCAAGCGGGGGAAACTACGAGCAGTACTTC
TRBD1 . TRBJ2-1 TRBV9 CASSVSGQGGNEQFF TGTGCCAGCAGCGTCTCGGGACAGGGTGGAAATGAGCAGTTCTTC
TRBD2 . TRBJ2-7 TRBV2 CASSVRLAGRGYEQYF TGTGCCAGCAGTGTTCGACTAGCGGGCCGAGGGTACGAGCAGTACTTC
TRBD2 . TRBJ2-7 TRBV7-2 CASSRLAGGPSSYEQYF TGTGCCAGCAGTAGACTAGCGGGGGGCCCCAGCTCCTACGAGCAGTACTTC
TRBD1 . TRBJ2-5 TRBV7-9 CASSSLRGRETQYF TGTGCCAGCAGCTCGTTGAGGGGGCGAGAGACCCAGTACTTC
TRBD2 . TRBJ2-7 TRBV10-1 CARSRTRRTYEQYF TGCGCCAGGAGTCGGACTAGGCGGACCTACGAGCAGTACTTC
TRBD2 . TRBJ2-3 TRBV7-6 CASSLVSGGSNTDTQYF TGTGCCAGCAGCTTAGTTAGCGGGGGGTCTAACACAGATACGCAGTATTTT
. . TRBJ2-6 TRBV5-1 CASSAAGANVLTF TGCGCCAGCAGCGCGGCGGGGGCCAACGTCCTGACTTTC
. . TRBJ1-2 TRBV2 CASSVGGGGGYTF TGTGCCAGCAGTGTGGGAGGGGGGGGCGGCTACACCTTC